Listed here are 5 T cell receptor beta chains from one sample, sequenced in a study of brain T cells in children with intractable seizures. Libraries were prepared by immunoSEQ multiplex PCR; TCRdb keeps only in-frame clonotypes and omits some of them. The sample lists about 320,000 clones; 85% to 95% were seen once. Specified time point: blood from clinic visit 5 months post-surgery; TSC patient then seizure free. This sample comprised peripheral blood, obtained more than 4 months after surgery. Receptors originate from a boy in the first two years of life with tuberous sclerosis and intractable seizures.

This clone was found a few times. The chain employs TRBV10-1 and TRBJ2-7; no reliable D call. CDR1 WNHNN and CDR2 SYGVQD come from the germline V gene (reference sequence). With 2 bases removed from V and 3 bases from J, the gap between germline ends came to 2 bases. The CDR3 has 11 residues. In nucleotides, the CDR3 is TGCGCCAGCAGTGAGGGCTACGAGCAGTACTTC. Translated: CASSEGYEQYF.

V is TRBV27 and J is TRBJ1-1; D is perhaps TRBD1 (5 bases). The ends were cut back, 6 bases at V and 0 bases at J, with 14 bases in the middle. This CDR3 has 15 amino acids. Germline V gene sequence: CDR1 MNHEY, CDR2 SMNVEV (reference sequence). CDR3 nucleotide sequence: TGTGCCAGCAGCCGTGAAACGGGGGTGAACACTGAAGCTTTCTTT. Protein sequence: CASSRETGVNTEAFF.

V usage is TRBV6-5 and J usage is TRBJ1-5, with 9 bases lining up with TRBD1. The ends lost 4 bases at V and 0 bases at J; junction bases unmatched: 1. In germline, CDR1 is MNHEY, CDR2 SVGAGI. The CDR3 extends over 15 amino acids. CDR3 region: CASSLTGGSNQPQHF. CDR3 DNA: TGTGCCAGCAGTTTGACAGGGGGTAGCAATCAGCCCCAGCATTTT.

Points on this clone: Within the sample, other DNA sequences also encode this same CDR3. This chain uses TRBV9 with TRBJ1-1, with 7 bases that match TRBD1. The CDR3 totals 14 residues. Germline values: CDR1 SGDLS, CDR2 YYNGEE. The junction had 2 bases not matched to a gene; V was cut back by 2 bases and J by 1 base. Here the CDR3 reads CASSVGQANTEAFF. CDR3 sequence (DNA): TGTGCCAGCAGCGTCGGACAGGCGAACACTGAAGCTTTCTTT.

The chain employs TRBV4-2 and TRBJ1-1; weak D call: TRBD1 (5 bases). Trimming cost V 4 bases and J 6 bases, with 15 bases left between them. Per the germline V gene, CDR1 is LGHNA and CDR2 is YNFKEQ. The CDR3 length is 14 residues. CDR3 region: CASSLKTGGSEAFF. The CDR3 DNA follows: TGTGCCAGCAGCCTCAAAACCGGGGGGTCTGAAGCTTTCTTT.